The 25 T cell receptor beta chains in this list originate from one sample, sequenced in a study of cytomegalovirus exposure and HLA in healthy donors (dated by TCRdb to the late 2010s). Libraries were built with the immunoSEQ multiplex PCR assay. The multiplex PCR relied on a mix of 60 forward primers for TCR Vbeta segments and 13 reverse primers for TCR Jbeta segments. The clones in this table, taken by TCRdb from immuneACCESS, are in-frame only. Not every clone is retained; where verified, under half of the shortfall comes from an unresolved V gene, and the cause of the rest is unknown. In this sample the table shows 150,000 to 200,000 clones, 78% of which occur a single time. The biggest ten clones account for approximately 13% of the sample. Specimen: PBMCs. These receptors came from a woman in her 50s in good health and CMV-seropositive.

With regard to this clone: Other DNA sequences of this sample code for an identical CDR3. V and J are TRBV6-4 and TRBJ2-1; TRBD2 agrees at 8 bases. After removal of 6 bases from V and 1 base from J, the junction contained 2 bases not matched to a gene. The CDR3 covers 14 residues. CDR1 is MRHNA, CDR2 SNTAGT, per germline. CDR3 coding DNA: TGTGCCAGCAGCCGGGGGGGATCCTACAATGAGCAGTTCTTC. This sequence encodes CASSRGGSYNEQFF.

The chain recombines TRBV5-1 with TRBJ1-1; possible D gene TRBD1, 5 bases. This CDR3 has 15 amino acids. V lost 4 bases to trimming and J lost 0 bases, with 13 bases between them. The germline V gene encodes CDR1 SGHRS and CDR2 YFSETQ. This CDR3 is CASSPIGGMNTEAFF. The CDR3 DNA sequence: TGCGCCAGCAGCCCCATCGGGGGGATGAACACTGAAGCTTTCTTT.

This clone came up a few times. V gene TRBV15 combines with J gene TRBJ2-5; D is undetermined. The CDR3 length is 14 residues. Germline V gives CDR1 LNHNV, CDR2 YYDKDF (reference sequence). V shed 1 base and J shed 0 bases, with 6 bases lying between them. The CDR3 nucleotides are TGTGCCACCAGCAGAGTTTCGGACCAAGAGACCCAGTACTTC. It specifies CATSRVSDQETQYF.

V usage is TRBV2 and J usage is TRBJ2-4; maybe TRBD1 (6 bases). The CDR3 is 15 amino acids. The ends were cut back, 10 bases at V and 0 bases at J, with 16 bases in the middle. Germline values: CDR1 SNHLY, CDR2 FYNNEI. CDR3 region: CATEGVTRAKNIQYF. In DNA form, the CDR3 reads TGTGCCACCGAGGGGGTGACCCGAGCCAAAAACATTCAGTACTTC.

The V gene is TRBV9, the J gene TRBJ1-4, with TRBD1 matching 7 bases. The CDR3 has 15 residues. V shed 4 bases and J 4 bases; nucleotides not matched to a gene: 7. CDR1 and CDR2 (germline): SGDLS, YYNGEE. The CDR3 DNA follows: TGTGCCAGCAGCTCCTCCGGGACAGTTAATGAAAAACTGTTTTTT. This sequence encodes CASSSSGTVNEKLFF. The variable domain in full, completed from reference TRBV9 and TRBJ1-4, reads DSGVTQTPKHLITATGQRVTLRCSPRSGDLSVYWYQQSLDQGLQFLIQYYNGEERAKGNILERFSAQQFPDLHSELNLSSLELGDSALYFCASSSSGTVNEKLFFGSGTQLSVL.

The V call is TRBV5-4, the J call TRBJ1-1; tentative D call: TRBD1 (5 bases). Looked up from germline, CDR1 is SGHNT and CDR2 is YYREEE (reference sequence). The ends were cut back, 0 bases at V and 1 base at J, with 13 bases in the middle. CDR3 length: 16 residues. The CDR3, as DNA: TGTGCCAGCAGCTTGGCGGGGGTATCCTGGAACACTGAAGCTTTCTTT. Protein sequence: CASSLAGVSWNTEAFF. Based on the CDR3 plus reference TRBV5-4 and TRBJ1-1, the full variable domain is ETGVTQSPTHLIKTRGQQVTLRCSSQSGHNTVSWYQQALGQGPQFIFQYYREEENGRGNFPPRFSGLQFPNYSSELNVNALELDDSALYLCASSLAGVSWNTEAFFGQGTRLTVV.

The J gene is TRBJ2-5, the V gene TRBV6-1, with 10 bases that match TRBD1. Germline trimming cut 6 bases from V and 2 bases from J; bases unmatched to any gene: 6. The germline gives CDR1 MNHNS, CDR2 SASEGT. This CDR3 has 15 residues. The CDR3 nucleotides are TGTGCCAGCAGCAGGGACAGGGGTTTACAAGAGACCCAGTACTTC. Translating it yields CASSRDRGLQETQYF.

This sequence joins TRBV10-3 and TRBJ1-4; no definite D call. The CDR3 consists of 13 residues. From germline, CDR1 is ENHRY and CDR2 SYGVKD. V shed 0 bases and J shed 8 bases, with 7 bases lying between them. The CDR3 reads CAISESLQEKLFF. The CDR3 coding sequence is TGTGCCATCAGTGAGTCCCTTCAGGAAAAACTGTTTTTT.

This clone was counted only a few times. The genes are TRBV6-1 and TRBJ1-4, with a weak D call TRBD1 (5 bases). The V gene lost 3 bases and the J gene lost 8 bases, with 10 bases spanning the gap. The CDR3 runs to 13 residues. Germline V CDR1 and CDR2: MNHNS, SASEGT. The CDR3 bases are TGTGCCAGCAGTGACAGGGTGGAGGAAAAACTGTTTTTT. Its protein is CASSDRVEEKLFF.

The genes are TRBV13 and TRBJ2-5; the D is unclear. V was cut by 0 bases and J by 4 bases, with 6 bases left in between. Looked up from germline, CDR1 is PRHDT and CDR2 is FYEKMQ (reference sequence). This CDR3 is built from 13 residues. CDR3 DNA: TGTGCCAGCAGCTTAGGCCGCGTAGAGACCCAGTACTTC. It translates to CASSLGRVETQYF. The variable domain in full, completed from reference TRBV13 and TRBJ2-5, reads AAGVIQSPRHLIKEKRETATLKCYPIPRHDTVYWYQQGPGQDPQFLISFYEKMQSDKGSIPDRFSAQQFSDYHSELNMSSLELGDSALYFCASSLGRVETQYFGPGTRLLVL.

The chain employs TRBV2 and TRBJ1-2, with 10 bases that match TRBD1. This CDR3 region has 14 residues. In germline, CDR1 is SNHLY, CDR2 FYNNEI. With 8 bases clipped from V and 4 bases from J, the junction kept 7 bases outside the gene matches. The CDR3 nucleotides are TGTGCCAGCGAAACCGGGACAGGGGTCTATGGCTACACCTTC. Translated, it gives CASETGTGVYGYTF.

The chain is built from TRBV2 and TRBJ2-7, with D unresolved. V was clipped by 7 bases and J by 7 bases, with 14 bases between them. Looked up from germline, CDR1 is SNHLY and CDR2 is FYNNEI. CDR3 length: 12 amino acids. The CDR3 protein is CASTYGAKEQYF. CDR3 coding DNA: TGTGCCAGCACCTACGGAGCTAAAGAGCAGTACTTC.

This chain connects TRBV12-5 to TRBJ2-1; D possibly corresponds to TRBD2 (5 bases). Trimming removed 0 bases at V and 0 bases at J, with 12 bases between. In germline, CDR1 is LGHNT, CDR2 FRNRAP. The CDR3 is 17 amino acids. CDR3 sequence: CASGLVLGRSSYNEQFF. The CDR3 DNA follows: TGTGCTAGTGGTTTGGTACTAGGAAGGAGCTCCTACAATGAGCAGTTCTTC. The variable domain in full, with the rest retrieved from reference TRBV12-5 and TRBJ2-1, is DARVTQTPRHKVTEMGQEVTMRCQPILGHNTVFWYRQTMMQGLELLAYFRNRAPLDDSGMPKDRFSAEMPDATLATLKIQPSEPRDSAVYFCASGLVLGRSSYNEQFFGPGTRLTVL.

The chain joins TRBV27 to TRBJ2-5; 8 bases map to TRBD1. This CDR3 spans 15 amino acids. J lost 5 bases, V lost 6 bases, and 11 bases had no gene match. Germline assignment: CDR1 MNHEY and CDR2 SMNVEV (reference sequence). CDR3 nucleotides: TGTGCCAGCAGCCTGTCTCGGACAGGGCGGGAGACCCAGTACTTC. It yields the protein CASSLSRTGRETQYF.

The chain uses TRBV27 and TRBJ2-7; 7 bases are a match to TRBD1. The ends lost 6 bases at V and 5 bases at J; junction bases unmatched: 7. This CDR3 has 13 amino acids. Germline CDR1 MNHEY, CDR2 SMNVEV (reference sequence). CDR3 region: CASSAQQGNEQYF. CDR3 nucleotides: TGTGCCAGCAGCGCTCAACAGGGGAACGAGCAGTACTTC.

The chain has TRBV19 and TRBJ2-1; 8 bases line up with TRBD1. J was trimmed by 1 base and V by 5 bases; bases with no gene match: 4. The germline CDR1 and CDR2 sequences are LNHDA and SQIVND (reference sequence). CDR3 length: 15 residues. The CDR3 region is CASSRQGASYNEQFF. The CDR3 nucleotides read TGTGCCAGTAGTCGGCAGGGGGCATCCTACAATGAGCAGTTCTTC.

The chain joins TRBV18 to TRBJ1-6, with a tentative D call TRBD1 (5 bases). The CDR3 sequence is 16 residues long. V dropped 5 bases and J dropped 9 bases, with 20 bases sitting between them. Germline values: CDR1 KGHSH, CDR2 LQKENI. For the CDR3, the DNA is TGTGCCAGCTCATCAAACCGCGGGGGTATAGGTTCACCCCTCCACTTT. The encoded protein is CASSSNRGGIGSPLHF.

The chain joins TRBV4-1 to TRBJ2-1; TRBD2 matches 12 bases. Germline values: CDR1 MGHRA, CDR2 YSYEKL. V shed 3 bases, J shed 5 bases, and the junction held 20 bases outside the gene matches. The CDR3 spans 21 residues. For the CDR3, the DNA is TGCGCCAGCAGCCATCCCGCAGGGCTAGCGGGGGGGCCGTATGTAAACAATGAGCAGTTCTTC. Translation: CASSHPAGLAGGPYVNNEQFF.

The J gene is TRBJ2-3, the V gene TRBV7-9, with 9 bases that match TRBD1. The V and J ends lost 1 base and 8 bases, in that order; junction bases with no gene match: 13. CDR3 length: 17 residues. Per the germline V gene, CDR1 is SEHNR and CDR2 is FQNEAQ (reference sequence). CDR3: CASSLVVLTGGAGTQYF. For the CDR3, the DNA is TGTGCCAGCAGCTTAGTTGTCCTGACAGGGGGGGCCGGTACGCAGTATTTT.

The chain has TRBV2 and TRBJ1-2; D unclear. The CDR3 has 11 residues. The V gene lost 4 bases and the J gene lost 5 bases, with 5 bases spanning the gap. Germline CDR1 and CDR2: SNHLY and FYNNEI. CDR3 nucleotide sequence: TGTGCCAGCAGTGTCCAATATGGCTACACCTTC. This translates into CASSVQYGYTF.

The CDR3: CASSPWTGNEQYF. The DNA for the CDR3 is TGTGCCAGCAGCCCGTGGACAGGGAACGAGCAGTACTTC. The rearrangement links TRBV5-8 to TRBJ2-7, with 8 bases that match TRBD1. V shed 4 bases and J 5 bases; nucleotides not matched to a gene: 5. Germline CDR1 is SGHTS and CDR2 is YDEGEE. The CDR3 is 13 residues long.

The V and J genes are TRBV5-1 and TRBJ2-2; maybe TRBD2 (5 bases). V was clipped by 0 bases and J by 7 bases, with 10 bases between them. Germline V gene sequence: CDR1 SGHRS, CDR2 YFSETQ. The CDR3 is 14 amino acids. CDR3 sequence reads: CASSLGGHSGELFF. In nucleotides, the CDR3 is TGCGCCAGCAGCTTGGGCGGGCACAGCGGGGAGCTGTTTTTT. The whole variable domain, remainder taken from reference TRBV5-1 and TRBJ2-2, is KAGVTQTPRYLIKTRGQQVTLSCSPISGHRSVSWYQQTPGQGLQFLFEYFSETQRNKGNFPGRFSGRQFSNSRSEMNVSTLELGDSALYLCASSLGGHSGELFFGEGSRLTVL.

The chain recombines TRBV6-1 with TRBJ1-1, with 7 bases identical to TRBD1. V dropped 4 bases and J dropped 0; count of bases not matched to a gene: 5. Germline-derived CDR1 and CDR2 are MNHNS and SASEGT. CDR3 size: 15 residues. In nucleotides, the CDR3 is TGTGCCAGCAGTGTACACAGGGGCGTGAACACTGAAGCTTTCTTT. This encodes CASSVHRGVNTEAFF.

The chain employs TRBV6-6 and TRBJ2-7, with 8 bases matching TRBD1. Germline V gene data show CDR1 as MNHNY and CDR2 as SVGAGI (reference sequence). The CDR3 contains 16 residues. V trimming: 2 bases; J trimming: 4 bases; junction bases outside the gene matches: 10. CDR3: CASSYRIGQGGYEQYF. In DNA form, the CDR3 reads TGTGCCAGCAGTTACCGTATCGGACAGGGAGGTTACGAGCAGTACTTC.

V is TRBV7-3 and J is TRBJ1-6; D is possibly TRBD1 (5 bases). The CDR3 has 13 amino acids. Trimming took off 5 bases at V and 7 bases at J, with 9 bases between the two ends. Germline V CDR1 and CDR2: SGHTA, FQGTGA. The CDR3, as DNA: TGTGCCAGCAGCACTGGGGCCAATTCACCCCTCCACTTT. It translates to CASSTGANSPLHF.